A selection of T cell receptor beta chains follows, all from one sample in a study of blood T cells in healthy people across ages. TCRdb re-analysed the 5' RACE reads in MiXCR, keeping a single row per CDR3 protein. The sample lists about a million distinct CDR3 sequences, just over 50% occurring once. The sample was blood. The receptors stem from a woman aged 60-75 years in good health. CDR3s leave out the opening cysteine and the closing phenylalanine or tryptophan. Not all rows give a size; the values are once, few, many and, for expanded clones, a class.

len | abundance | v_gene | CDR3aa
13 | few | TRBV6-5 | ASRLLAGGTDTQY
12 | few | TRBV25-1 | ASSSPEGAYGYT
12 | . | TRBV10-3 | AISASQGDTEAF
19 | . | TRBV6-5 | ASSYSLRGTSGPRTTDTQY
11 | few | TRBV7-2 | ASRGGAGDTQY
13 | once | TRBV4-3 | ASSQETGYNSPLH
12 | . | TRBV20-1 | SARGRGDADTQY
11 | few | TRBV27 | ASTSALGYKQY
10 | . | TRBV20-1 | SAREGTIEQF
15 | few | TRBV7-2 | ASSFSSLTRYNQPQH
12 | . | TRBV5-1 | ASQEREGNSPLH
13 | few | TRBV3-1 | ASSQNHRVQNIQY
14 | few | TRBV9 | ASSDGLAGVVETQY
14 | few | TRBV24-1 | ATSDLNSGIYNEQF
11 | . | TRBV20-1 | SAPRTGANVLT
14 | . | TRBV18 | ASSPIPEGGRKEQY
14 | . | TRBV28 | ASSLNSGLAEETQY
17 | few | TRBV3-1 | ASSYGLRLAGGPPDTQY
14 | few | TRBV4-2 | ASSQEGSGRTDTQY
12 | . | TRBV27 | ASSFKAGPYEQY
11 | . | TRBV20-1 | SASLQGTSEQY
13 | . | TRBV20-1 | SARDPSGRAYEQY
14 | few | TRBV21-1 | ASSNRDRVVLCMAF
12 | . | TRBV13 | ASSPRGTENEQF
11 | . | TRBV24-1 | ATRKGFGVTQY
12 | . | TRBV7-2 | ASSLVYNQETQY
15 | . | TRBV3-1 | ASSQDSATVTSYEQY
14 | few | TRBV7-2 | ASSLSLGPDSEKLF
14 | . | TRBV18 | ASSPGGLAGGLEQF
14 | . | TRBV7-2 | ASSASSLSSYNEQF
16 | once | TRBV7-3 | ASSLMGSERETTDTQY
10 | . | TRBV6-6 | AIRGTGTEAF
12 | . | TRBV20-1 | SANREGARYEQY
13 | few | TRBV28 | ASKILRGIQETQY
13 | once | TRBV7-8 | ASSLGVSSYNEQY
12 | . | TRBV6-1 | ASSGLGNTGELF
13 | few | TRBV28 | ASRLGLAGENTQY